Listed below are T cell receptor beta chains from one sample, sequenced in a study of PD-1 blockade in classical Hodgkin lymphoma. Measured with immunoSEQ multiplex PCR; TCRdb has only the in-frame clones, and not every one. The data hold roughly 20,000 clones, with about 80% observed a single time. Sequencing used peripheral blood mononuclear cells (PBMCs), obtained before the fourth cycle of nivolumab. Receptor source: a human donor with classical Hodgkin lymphoma. Both conserved end residues are part of each CDR3. Fields, in order: D gene, clone size, J gene, V gene, CDR3 DNA, CDR3 protein. D genes are given only for firm matches. Some rows have no size entry. The others give once, few or many, or a class for an expanded clone.

D: TRBD1
size: NA
J: TRBJ2-7
V: TRBV9
DNA: TGTGCCAGCAGCACAGACAGGGGGCTTTCCGAGCAGTACTTC
CDR3: CASSTDRGLSEQYF

D: NA
size: NA
J: TRBJ2-1
V: TRBV10-1
DNA: TGCGCCAGCAGTGCTGTCAACTCCTACAATGAGCAGTTCTTC
CDR3: CASSAVNSYNEQFF

D: NA
size: NA
J: TRBJ2-7
V: TRBV2
DNA: TGTGCCAGCAGTGTCGGGACACCTGAGCAGTACTTC
CDR3: CASSVGTPEQYF

D: NA
size: few
J: TRBJ2-1
V: TRBV27
DNA: TGTGCCAGCAGTTTAACAGGGTGGGGGGGTGATGAGCAGTTCTTC
CDR3: CASSLTGWGGDEQFF

D: NA
size: NA
J: TRBJ1-3
V: TRBV7-9
DNA: TGTGCCAGCAGCTTAGGCGGAGCTTCTGGAAACACCATATATTTT
CDR3: CASSLGGASGNTIYF

D: TRBD2
size: few
J: TRBJ2-1
V: TRBV11-2
DNA: TGTGCCAGCAGCTTGGAGGGCGCTAGCGGATACAATGAGCAGTTCTTC
CDR3: CASSLEGASGYNEQFF

D: NA
size: NA
J: TRBJ1-1
V: TRBV9
DNA: TGTGCCAGCAGCGTAGGAATGGGGAACACTGAAGCTTTCTTT
CDR3: CASSVGMGNTEAFF

D: TRBD1
size: NA
J: TRBJ1-1
V: TRBV5-1
DNA: TGCGCCAGCAGAAGTACTACAGGGGGAACTGAAGCTTTCTTT
CDR3: CASRSTTGGTEAFF

D: NA
size: NA
J: TRBJ2-7
V: TRBV18
DNA: TGTGCCAGCTCACCGGCCTACGAGCAGTACTTC
CDR3: CASSPAYEQYF

D: TRBD1
size: few
J: TRBJ1-1
V: TRBV13
DNA: TGTGCCAGCAGCTTAGCCGGGACAGGGACGGAAACTGAAGCTTTCTTT
CDR3: CASSLAGTGTETEAFF

D: TRBD1
size: NA
J: TRBJ1-5
V: TRBV5-4
DNA: TGTGCCAGCAGCCTGACAGGGGGCAATCAGCCCCAGCATTTT
CDR3: CASSLTGGNQPQHF

D: NA
size: NA
J: TRBJ1-1
V: TRBV19
DNA: TGTGCCAGTAGTATAGATCTAAGCCCCGGGGTGAACACTGAAGCTTTCTTT
CDR3: CASSIDLSPGVNTEAFF

D: NA
size: NA
J: TRBJ2-1
V: TRBV6-4
DNA: TGTGCCAGCAGTGTACAAGGGGGGGATGAGCAGTTCTTC
CDR3: CASSVQGGDEQFF

D: NA
size: large
J: TRBJ2-7
V: TRBV10-1
DNA: TGCGCCAGCAGTGAGTCCTACGAGCAGTACTTC
CDR3: CASSESYEQYF

D: TRBD1
size: NA
J: TRBJ2-7
V: TRBV6-1
DNA: TGTGCCAGCAGAAGACAGGGCTACGAGCAGTACTTC
CDR3: CASRRQGYEQYF

D: TRBD1
size: few
J: TRBJ1-4
V: TRBV4-1
DNA: TGCGCCAGCAGCCAAGACCCCGGGACAGGGGGAACTAATGAAAAACTGTTTTTT
CDR3: CASSQDPGTGGTNEKLFF

D: NA
size: NA
J: TRBJ1-1
V: TRBV11-1
DNA: TGTGCCAGCAGCGGACGGCTTATGTCTGAAGCTTTCTTT
CDR3: CASSGRLMSEAFF

D: NA
size: NA
J: TRBJ2-5
V: TRBV7-8
DNA: TGTGCCAGCAGCTTAGTGGACAGCTGGGAGACCCAGTACTTC
CDR3: CASSLVDSWETQYF

D: NA
size: once
J: TRBJ1-1
V: TRBV29-1
DNA: TGCAGCGTGCTCGGGGGGAGTCATACGAACACTGAAGCTTTCTTT
CDR3: CSVLGGSHTNTEAFF

D: NA
size: NA
J: TRBJ2-2
V: TRBV5-1
DNA: TGCGCCAGCAGCTTAGGGGGGGTTTTTATACAGGGCCTTCCGAACACCGGGGAGCTGTTTTTT
CDR3: CASSLGGVFIQGLPNTGELFF

D: TRBD1
size: NA
J: TRBJ2-1
V: TRBV29-1
DNA: TGCAGCGCCAGTACAGGGGGCGTAAATGAGCAGTTCTTC
CDR3: CSASTGGVNEQFF

D: TRBD2
size: NA
J: TRBJ2-2
V: TRBV9
DNA: TGTGCCAGCAGCGTAGTTGCTAGCGGGAACACCGGGGAGCTGTTTTTT
CDR3: CASSVVASGNTGELFF

D: TRBD1
size: NA
J: TRBJ2-2
V: TRBV5-1
DNA: TGCGCCAGCAGGCCCCCCAGGACAGGGGGAGAAACCGGGGAGCTGTTTTTT
CDR3: CASRPPRTGGETGELFF

D: NA
size: few
J: TRBJ2-7
V: TRBV2
DNA: TGTGCCAGCAGTGAAAAACAGGGAACGGGGGAGCAGTACTTC
CDR3: CASSEKQGTGEQYF

D: NA
size: NA
J: TRBJ1-2
V: TRBV10-2
DNA: TGCGCCAGCAGTGGGGAGGGCTATGGCTACACCTTC
CDR3: CASSGEGYGYTF

D: NA
size: NA
J: TRBJ1-1
V: TRBV5-1
DNA: TGCGCCAGCAGCTTGGGGGGACCTATGGTCACTGAAGCTTTCTTT
CDR3: CASSLGGPMVTEAFF

D: TRBD1
size: NA
J: TRBJ1-2
V: TRBV11-2
DNA: TGTGCCAGCAGCTTAGGTTCAGGGGGGGGTTGGAATGGCTACACCTTC
CDR3: CASSLGSGGGWNGYTF

D: TRBD2
size: NA
J: TRBJ2-5
V: TRBV29-1
DNA: TGCAGCGTTGAAGTTTTGGCGTCGGGAGGGCTGGAGACCCAGTACTTC
CDR3: CSVEVLASGGLETQYF

D: TRBD2
size: NA
J: TRBJ2-1
V: TRBV10-2
DNA: TGCGCCAGCAGGGGGACTAGCATGAATGAGCAGTTCTTC
CDR3: CASRGTSMNEQFF

D: NA
size: NA
J: TRBJ1-5
V: TRBV28
DNA: TGTGCCAGCAGTTTACAGGGGAGGGGATATAGCAATCAGCCCCAGCATTTT
CDR3: CASSLQGRGYSNQPQHF

D: NA
size: NA
J: TRBJ1-5
V: TRBV1
DNA: TGCACCAGCAGCCAAGACCAACGACCGATCCATAGCGGCAATCAGCCCCAGCATTTT
CDR3: CTSSQDQRPIHSGNQPQHF

D: NA
size: NA
J: TRBJ2-7
V: TRBV6-1
DNA: TGTGCCAGCAGTGATAGTGGTGTCGAGCAGTACTTC
CDR3: CASSDSGVEQYF

D: TRBD1
size: NA
J: TRBJ1-1
V: TRBV29-1
DNA: TGCAGCGGTTCGGGACAGATGAACACTGAAGCTTTCTTT
CDR3: CSGSGQMNTEAFF

D: TRBD1
size: NA
J: TRBJ2-5
V: TRBV5-6
DNA: TGTGCCAGCAGCTCCGGGGCGACCCCGGACAGGGTCCAAGAGACCCAGTACTTC
CDR3: CASSSGATPDRVQETQYF

D: NA
size: NA
J: TRBJ2-7
V: TRBV9
DNA: TGTGCCAGCAGCCGTGGACTGGGAGCCTACGAGCAGTACTTC
CDR3: CASSRGLGAYEQYF

D: NA
size: few
J: TRBJ2-5
V: TRBV18
DNA: TGTGCCAGCTCCCTCAGGGTGGAGACCCAGTACTTC
CDR3: CASSLRVETQYF

D: NA
size: NA
J: TRBJ1-2
V: TRBV11-2
DNA: TGTGCCAGCAGAACAACCGGGTCCCGCTATGGCTACACCTTC
CDR3: CASRTTGSRYGYTF

D: NA
size: NA
J: TRBJ2-7
V: TRBV19
DNA: TGTGCCAGTAGTATTGACAGCGTCACCTACGAGCAGTACTTC
CDR3: CASSIDSVTYEQYF

D: NA
size: NA
J: TRBJ1-3
V: TRBV6-6
DNA: TGTGCCAGCAGTTACGATTCGGGATTATCTGGAAACACCATATATTTT
CDR3: CASSYDSGLSGNTIYF

D: NA
size: once
J: TRBJ2-2
V: TRBV20-1
DNA: TGCAGTGCTAGAGCTACAGGGGAGCTGTTTTTT
CDR3: CSARATGELFF

D: TRBD2
size: few
J: TRBJ2-1
V: TRBV10-2
DNA: TGCGCCAGCGGGTCTACTAGCGGGAGCAATGAGCAGTTCTTC
CDR3: CASGSTSGSNEQFF

D: NA
size: NA
J: TRBJ2-1
V: TRBV15
DNA: TGTGCCACCAGCAGAGAGGGCAGGGGAAACTACAATGAGCAGTTCTTC
CDR3: CATSREGRGNYNEQFF

D: TRBD2
size: NA
J: TRBJ2-3
V: TRBV7-9
DNA: TGTGCCAGCAGCCATGCTAGCGGTGCCTTCACAGATACGCAGTATTTT
CDR3: CASSHASGAFTDTQYF

D: NA
size: NA
J: TRBJ2-1
V: TRBV18
DNA: TGTGCCAGCTCACCTTTCACTACTAACAATGAGCAGTTCTTC
CDR3: CASSPFTTNNEQFF

D: TRBD2
size: NA
J: TRBJ2-7
V: TRBV30
DNA: TGTGCCTGGACGACTAGCAGGACCTACGAGCAGTACTTC
CDR3: CAWTTSRTYEQYF

D: NA
size: NA
J: TRBJ1-1
V: TRBV5-1
DNA: TGCGCCAGCAGCTTGGATGACAGACTGAACACTGAAGCTTTCTTT
CDR3: CASSLDDRLNTEAFF

D: NA
size: NA
J: TRBJ2-1
V: TRBV21-1
DNA: TGTGCCAGCAGCATTGGGACTAGCCCCTTCTCCTACAATGAGCAGTTCTTC
CDR3: CASSIGTSPFSYNEQFF

D: NA
size: NA
J: TRBJ1-3
V: TRBV19
DNA: TGTGCCAGTAGTATGGACCCTGGGAACACCATATATTTT
CDR3: CASSMDPGNTIYF

D: NA
size: NA
J: TRBJ2-6
V: TRBV7-2
DNA: TGTGCCAGCAGCTTACAGGGCAGGGACTCTGGGGCCAACGTCCTGACTTTC
CDR3: CASSLQGRDSGANVLTF

D: NA
size: NA
J: TRBJ1-1
V: TRBV28
DNA: TGTGCCAGCAGTAACAGGGTAGTCGTTGAAGCTTTCTTT
CDR3: CASSNRVVVEAFF

D: TRBD2
size: NA
J: TRBJ2-7
V: TRBV2
DNA: TGTGCCAGCAGCGATGGGACTAGAGAAGCTTACGAGCAGTACTTC
CDR3: CASSDGTREAYEQYF

D: NA
size: NA
J: TRBJ2-5
V: TRBV6-1
DNA: TGTGCCAGCAGTTCACAGGAAATTGGGACCCAGTACTTC
CDR3: CASSSQEIGTQYF